This TCR beta chain was identified in a study of control samples from healthy donors and cancer patients. The germline CDR1 and CDR2 sequences are MDHEN and SYDVKM. Germline trimming cut 4 bases from V and 0 bases from J; bases unmatched to any gene: 18. The CDR3 contains 20 residues. Generated by immunoSEQ multiplex PCR, the TCRdb table keeps only in-frame clones and is missing some. The sample lists about 60,000 clones; 90% were seen once. The chain combines TRBV28 with TRBJ2-1; 7 bases line up with TRBD2. Sequencing was carried out using PBMCs. This TCR was sampled from a woman between 50 and 59 years old with colorectal cancer. This CDR3 reads CASSSLNPLAEKASYNEQFF. CDR3 nucleotides: TGTGCCAGCAGTTCTCTTAATCCCCTAGCGGAAAAGGCCTCCTACAATGAGCAGTTCTTC.